The source of this TCR beta chain is a study of patients and donors after allogeneic stem cell transplantation. Germline lookup yields CDR1 SQVTM and CDR2 ANQGSEA. There are 13 residues in the CDR3. Trimming left V 4 bases short and J 9 bases short, with 15 bases between. TCRdb ran MiXCR on the RT-PCR reads and lists one entry per CDR3 protein. The sample contains roughly 940,000 distinct CDR3 sequences, approximately 18% of which appear only once. The sample comprised blood, either unsorted or a sorted T cell fraction (not recorded which). The clonotype originates from a human donor who was either an allogeneic HSCT recipient or a stem cell or donor lymphocyte infusion donor (not recorded which). It is not recorded whose cells these are; they may come from a transplant donor. The rearrangement joins TRBV29-1 to TRBJ1-4; the D gene is possibly TRBD1 (5 bases). As DNA, the CDR3 is TGCAGCGTTGGAAGGGGAAGGGACCAAAAACTGTTTTTT. Translating gives CSVGRGRDQKLFF.